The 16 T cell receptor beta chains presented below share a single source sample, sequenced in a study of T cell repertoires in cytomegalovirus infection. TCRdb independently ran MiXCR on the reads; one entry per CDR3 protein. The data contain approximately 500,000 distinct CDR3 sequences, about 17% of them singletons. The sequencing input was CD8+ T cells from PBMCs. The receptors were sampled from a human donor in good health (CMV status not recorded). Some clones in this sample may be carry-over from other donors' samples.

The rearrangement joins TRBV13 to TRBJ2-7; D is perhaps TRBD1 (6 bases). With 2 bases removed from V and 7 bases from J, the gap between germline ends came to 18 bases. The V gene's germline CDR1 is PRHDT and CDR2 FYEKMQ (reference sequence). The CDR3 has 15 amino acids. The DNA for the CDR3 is TGTGCCAGCAGCTTAAGGACAGACCGTTTGGGGGAGCAGTACTTC. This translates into CASSLRTDRLGEQYF.

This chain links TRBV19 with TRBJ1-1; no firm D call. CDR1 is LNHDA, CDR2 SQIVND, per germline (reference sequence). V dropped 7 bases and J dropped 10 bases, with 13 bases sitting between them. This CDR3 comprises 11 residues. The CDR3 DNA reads TGTGCCAGTACTAGGAAACCGGGAGCTTTCTTT. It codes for CASTRKPGAFF.

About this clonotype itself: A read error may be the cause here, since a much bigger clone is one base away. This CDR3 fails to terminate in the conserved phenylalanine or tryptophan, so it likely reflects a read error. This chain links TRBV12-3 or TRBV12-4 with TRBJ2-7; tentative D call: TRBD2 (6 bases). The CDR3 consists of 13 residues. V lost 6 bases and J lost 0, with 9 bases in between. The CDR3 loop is CASRLALSYEQYL. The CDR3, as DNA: TGTGCCAGCAGGCTAGCGCTCTCCTACGAGCAGTACTTA.

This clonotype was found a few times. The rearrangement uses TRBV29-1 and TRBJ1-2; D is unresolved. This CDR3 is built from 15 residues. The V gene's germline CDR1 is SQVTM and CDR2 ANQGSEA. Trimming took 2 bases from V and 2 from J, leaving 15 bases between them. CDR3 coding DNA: TGCAGCGTTGAAATTTCGGCCATACTCAACTATGGCTACACCTTC. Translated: CSVEISAILNYGYTF.

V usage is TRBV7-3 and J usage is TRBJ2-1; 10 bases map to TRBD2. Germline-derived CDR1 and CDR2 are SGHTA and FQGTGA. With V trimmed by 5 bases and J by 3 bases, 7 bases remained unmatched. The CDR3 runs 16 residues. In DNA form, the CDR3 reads TGTGCCAGCAGCCGAGGGGCTAGCGGGAGCTACAATGAGCAGTTCTTC. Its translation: CASSRGASGSYNEQFF.

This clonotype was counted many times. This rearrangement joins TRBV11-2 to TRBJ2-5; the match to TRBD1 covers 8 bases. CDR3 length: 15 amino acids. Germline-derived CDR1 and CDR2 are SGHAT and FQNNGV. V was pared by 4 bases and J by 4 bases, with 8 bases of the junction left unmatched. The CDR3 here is CASSSPQGAGETQYF. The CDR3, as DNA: TGTGCCAGCAGCTCTCCTCAGGGGGCGGGAGAGACCCAGTACTTC.

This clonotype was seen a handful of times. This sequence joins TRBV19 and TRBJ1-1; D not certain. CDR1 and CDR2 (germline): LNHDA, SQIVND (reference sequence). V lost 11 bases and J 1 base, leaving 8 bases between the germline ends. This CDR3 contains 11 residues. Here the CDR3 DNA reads TGTGCCGCACAGTCGAACACTGAAGCTTTCTTT. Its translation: CAAQSNTEAFF.

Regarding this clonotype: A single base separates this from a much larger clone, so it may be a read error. The CDR3 bases are TGTGCCAGCAGTTCGGGACTAGTGGGGCCCCTTACCTACGAGCAGTACTTC. It translates to CASSSGLVGPLTYEQYF. The chain combines TRBV12-3 or TRBV12-4 with TRBJ2-7, with 8 bases matching TRBD2. The CDR3 totals 17 residues. The ends lost 4 bases at V and 2 bases at J; junction bases unmatched: 13.

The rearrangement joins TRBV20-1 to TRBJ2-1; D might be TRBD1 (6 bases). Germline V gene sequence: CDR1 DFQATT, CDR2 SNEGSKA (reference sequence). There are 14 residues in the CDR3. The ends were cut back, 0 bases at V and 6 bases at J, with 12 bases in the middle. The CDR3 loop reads CSARDYRERNEQFF. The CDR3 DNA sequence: TGCAGTGCTAGAGATTACAGGGAACGCAATGAGCAGTTCTTC.

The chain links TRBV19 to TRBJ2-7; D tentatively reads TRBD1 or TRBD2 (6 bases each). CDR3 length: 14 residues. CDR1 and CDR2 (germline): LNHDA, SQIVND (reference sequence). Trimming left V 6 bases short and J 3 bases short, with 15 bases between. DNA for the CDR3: TGTGCCAGTAGCTACTCGGGGGCTTACTACGAGCAGTACTTC. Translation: CASSYSGAYYEQYF.

The DNA for the CDR3 is TGTGCCAGCAGCTCTGACAGCGGACCGAATGAAAAACTGTTTTTT. Amino acids: CASSSDSGPNEKLFF. The chain combines TRBV7-6 with TRBJ1-4; D perhaps matches TRBD1 (5 bases). V shed 4 bases and J shed 5 bases, with 14 bases lying between them. Germline V gene sequence: CDR1 SGHVS, CDR2 FNYEAQ. This CDR3 is 15 amino acids long.

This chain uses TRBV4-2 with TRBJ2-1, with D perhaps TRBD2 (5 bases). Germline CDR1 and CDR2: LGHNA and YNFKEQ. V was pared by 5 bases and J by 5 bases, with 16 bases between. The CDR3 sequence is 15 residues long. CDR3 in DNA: TGTGCCAGCAGCTGGCGGGTTTCCCATGACAATGAGCAGTTCTTC. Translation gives CASSWRVSHDNEQFF.

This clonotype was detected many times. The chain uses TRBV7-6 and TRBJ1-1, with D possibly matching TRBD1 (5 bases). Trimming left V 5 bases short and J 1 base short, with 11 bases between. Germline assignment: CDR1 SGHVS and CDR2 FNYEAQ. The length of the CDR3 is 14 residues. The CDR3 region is CASSPGQRNTEAFF. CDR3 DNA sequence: TGTGCCAGCAGCCCCGGACAACGGAACACTGAAGCTTTCTTT. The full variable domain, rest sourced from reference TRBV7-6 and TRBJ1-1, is GAGVSQSPRYKVTKRGQDVALRCDPISGHVSLYWYRQALGQGPEFLTYFNYEAQQDKSGLPNDRFSAERPEGSISTLTIQRTEQRDSAMYRCASSPGQRNTEAFFGQGTRLTVV.

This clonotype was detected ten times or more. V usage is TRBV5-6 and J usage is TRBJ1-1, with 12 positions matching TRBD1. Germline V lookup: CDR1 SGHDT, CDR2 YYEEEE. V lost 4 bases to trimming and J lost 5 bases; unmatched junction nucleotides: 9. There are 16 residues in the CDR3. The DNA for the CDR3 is TGTGCCAGCAGCAACCGGGACAGGGGGCGGAGAACTGAAGCTTTCTTT. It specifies CASSNRDRGRRTEAFF.

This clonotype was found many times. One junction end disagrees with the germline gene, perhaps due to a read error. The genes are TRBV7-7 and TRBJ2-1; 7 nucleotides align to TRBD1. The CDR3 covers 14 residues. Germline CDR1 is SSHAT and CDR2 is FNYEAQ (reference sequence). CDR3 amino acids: CASSHRGLYNEQFF. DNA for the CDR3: TGTGCTAGCAGCCATAGGGGGCTCTACAATGAGCAGTTCTTC.

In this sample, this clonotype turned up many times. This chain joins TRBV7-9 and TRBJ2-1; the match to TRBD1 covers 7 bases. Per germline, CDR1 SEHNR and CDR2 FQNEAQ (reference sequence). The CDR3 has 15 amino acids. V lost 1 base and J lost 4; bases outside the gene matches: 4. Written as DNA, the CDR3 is TGTGCCAGCAGCTTAGGTCAGGGGGTTTACAATGAGCAGTTCTTC. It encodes CASSLGQGVYNEQFF.